Given below is one TCR beta chain in context. This clone was observed a few times. The antigen it recognizes is unknown. Per-base qualities were not stored, and no clone one base away is much larger. The source of the sample is a study of blood T cell repertoires in COVID-19 (dated by TCRdb to about 2020). In terms of the full investigation: The collaborator samples originated in the United States, Italy and Spain and spanned the acute and convalescent phases of COVID-19. Deeply sampled blood TCRbeta repertoires from subjects exposed to, actively infected with, or recovered from COVID-19 were included in the dataset. The material from the prospective study consisted of cDNA or gDNA derived from T cells, B-cell-depleted T cells, or PBMCs. Samples were obtained from the ongoing ImmuneRACE study (first 160 participants) and from some 1,200 subjects provided by 6 global collaborators. The repertoires were made available in a free public database intended to serve as a resource for research on the immune response to SARS-CoV-2. A de-identified subject ID, COVID-19 status, age in years and sex were almost always included in the sample metadata. Where available, HLA class I and class II types were taken from metadata supplied by the sample provider and were not determined by assay-based typing. What the authors observed across the whole study: How much clinical and demographic metadata was included differed by source and by participant, and the metadata was provided uncurated.

TCRbeta CDR3 regions were amplified from genomic DNA by means of the immunoSEQ Assay, a bias-controlled multiplex PCR. As for the authors' bioinformatics: The number of nucleated cells in each sample was estimated by amplification of reference gene primers within the assay. To quantify the absolute abundance of each unique TCRbeta CDR3 rearrangement, sequence reads were collapsed and filtered. For each sample, productive Simpson clonality was calculated as the square root of Simpson's diversity index over productive rearrangements. In TCRdb, the immuneACCESS table is reduced to in-frame sequences with V and J assigned. These tables do not hold every clone; where another copy was compared, an unresolved V gene accounts for under half, and the others remain unexplained. V and J calls and clone size are given by that table; D and trimming were obtained from the DNA. For this sample there are around 480,000 clones; 70% to 90% appear just once. Of the sample, approximately 12% falls within the top ten clones.

One collaborating source in Seattle enrolled patients during active infection and followed them longitudinally through the course of disease. Whole blood was collected in K2EDTA tubes by collaborating institutions according to the institutions' own protocols. For TCRbeta analysis, collaborator samples were shipped as frozen whole blood, as isolated PBMCs, or as DNA extracted from either sample type. Deletion took 3 bases off V and 1 base off J, with a span of 9 bases between the germline ends. CDR1 KGHSH and CDR2 LQKENI were looked up in the germline V gene. Including cysteine and phenylalanine, the CDR3 has 14 amino acids. The only DNA kept is the CDR3, 42 bases in frame from the first base.

The sequence derives from a woman in her 50s with COVID-19, enrolled during active disease. The chain is assembled from TRBV18 and TRBJ1-1; TRBD1 is perhaps the D gene, given 6 matching bases. Specimen: peripheral blood. The DNA sequence reads TGTGCCAGCTCACCTAAACAGGGGAACACTGAAGCTTTCTTT. Translated, this gives CASSPKQGNTEAFF.